This T cell receptor (beta chain) was recovered during a study of T-cell reconstitution after alpha-beta-depleted transplantation in children. Germline CDR1 is SGHVS and CDR2 is FQNEAQ. The V end lost 2 bases, the J end lost 3 bases, and 25 bases lay between the germline ends. There are 19 residues in the CDR3. The library targeted TCRbeta and was prepared with unique molecular identifiers. TCRdb fed the PCR reads into MiXCR, producing one record per CDR3 protein. This table has approximately 240,000 distinct CDR3 sequences, about 8.8% appearing once. Many counts were recorded for this clonotype. The chain employs TRBV7-8 and TRBJ1-1; D is undetermined. The sample consisted of PBMCs from the stem cell graft donor, taken from the stem cell graft. The TCR originated in a human donor who donated a stem cell graft to a child with SCID. CDR3 sequence reads: CASSLRPPLRSGVYTEAFF. The DNA for the CDR3 is TGTGCCAGCAGCTTACGGCCCCCCTTACGGAGTGGGGTATACACTGAAGCTTTCTTT.